Below are 24 T cell receptor beta chains sequenced from a single sample in a study of vaccination effects on CD4 cells after COVID-19. The culture ran for roughly ten days, and then CD4+ T cells were isolated. Each participant was given two doses of one vaccine (BNT162b2 or mRNA-1273). Profiled with immunoSEQ multiplex PCR; TCRdb holds only in-frame clones, not every one. The data hold around 62,000 clones, with around 69% observed a single time. These receptors' targets are unknown. The sample here was CD4+ T cells from PBMCs cultured without peptide, taken after COVID-19 vaccination. These receptors came from a human donor who received a COVID-19 vaccine.

The rearrangement uses TRBV3-1 (or the pseudogene TRBV3-2) and TRBJ1-2; TRBD1 might be the D (5 bases). Germline V lookup: CDR1 LGHDT, CDR2 YNNKEL (reference sequence). V dropped 2 bases and J dropped 4 bases, with 11 bases sitting between them. This CDR3 contains 14 residues. The CDR3: CASSQMVGTYGYTF. In nucleotides, the CDR3 is TGTGCCAGCAGCCAAATGGTAGGGACCTATGGCTACACCTTC.

The table lists this clone with a few counts. Here the CDR3 DNA reads TGTGCCAGCAGCCAAGCCGGGGTAGGACAGAACTATGGCTACACCTTC. This translates into CASSQAGVGQNYGYTF. This chain links TRBV3-1 (or the pseudogene TRBV3-2) with TRBJ1-2; D is perhaps TRBD1 (6 bases). V was cut by 1 base and J by 2 bases, with 14 bases left in between. The germline V gene encodes CDR1 LGHDT and CDR2 YNNKEL (reference sequence). The CDR3 extends over 16 amino acids.

The genes are TRBV7-3 and TRBJ1-1; tentatively, D is TRBD1 (5 bases). The CDR3 is made up of 13 amino acids. V lost 8 bases and J 2 bases, leaving 12 bases between the germline ends. Germline V gene sequence: CDR1 SGHTA, CDR2 FQGTGA. The CDR3 region has the DNA TGTGCCAGCGGACAAGACCTAAACACTGAAGCTTTCTTT. It is translated as CASGQDLNTEAFF.

The DNA for the CDR3 is TGTGCCAGCAGTGACAACAGGTTGAATGAGCAGTTCTTC. It encodes CASSDNRLNEQFF. The chain uses TRBV6-4 and TRBJ2-1, with D perhaps matching TRBD1 (5 bases). This CDR3 is built from 13 residues. The germline V and J ends were trimmed by 2 bases and 7 bases, with 9 bases remaining between them. Germline V lookup: CDR1 MRHNA, CDR2 SNTAGT.

The chain combines TRBV5-1 with TRBJ1-1, with D perhaps TRBD1 (6 bases). Germline V lookup: CDR1 SGHRS, CDR2 YFSETQ. V dropped 5 bases and J dropped 5 bases, with 13 bases sitting between them. The CDR3 runs 13 residues. The CDR3 protein is CASSHGGETEAFF. The CDR3 DNA sequence: TGCGCCAGCAGTCACGGGGGCGAAACTGAAGCTTTCTTT.

This clone was found a few times. The chain couples TRBV18 to TRBJ1-3; unclear D gene. CDR3 size: 14 residues. CDR1 KGHSH and CDR2 LQKENI come from the germline V gene. V was cut by 2 bases and J by 0 bases, with 5 bases left in between. CDR3 protein: CASSPNNSGNTIYF. Here the CDR3 DNA reads TGTGCCAGCTCACCAAACAACTCTGGAAACACCATATATTTT.

The chain uses TRBV5-5 and TRBJ2-3; TRBD1 matches at 10 bases. This CDR3 spans 16 amino acids. Per the germline V gene, CDR1 is SGHKS and CDR2 is YYEKEE (reference sequence). J gave up 1 base and V 2 bases, and 4 bases lay outside the gene matches. In DNA, the CDR3 is TGTGCCAGCAGCTTATCCGGGACAGGGGGCACAGATACGCAGTATTTT. Protein product: CASSLSGTGGTDTQYF.

In its sample, this clone was seen a few times. The chain recombines TRBV3-1 (or the pseudogene TRBV3-2) with TRBJ2-2; maybe TRBD2 (6 bases). Trimming left V 2 bases short and J 3 bases short, with 13 bases between. The CDR3 spans 16 residues. Germline loops: CDR1 LGHDT, CDR2 YNNKEL (reference sequence). CDR3 in amino acids: CASSQSGGVDTGELFF. The CDR3 DNA reads as TGTGCCAGCAGCCAAAGTGGAGGGGTTGACACCGGGGAGCTGTTTTTT.

V is TRBV15 and J is TRBJ2-3, with TRBD1 matching over 11 bases. The V gene end was trimmed by 4 bases and the J gene end by 4 bases; junction bases not matched to a gene: 7. The CDR3 runs 16 residues. The germline V gene has CDR1 LNHNV and CDR2 YYDKDF (reference sequence). The CDR3: CATSTGTGGKADTQYF. The DNA for the CDR3 is TGTGCCACCAGCACTGGGACAGGGGGGAAGGCAGATACGCAGTATTTT.

The count of this clone is one. The chain couples TRBV7-2 to TRBJ2-5; possible D gene TRBD2, 7 bases. With 5 bases removed from V and 5 bases from J, the gap between germline ends came to 15 bases. CDR1 is SGHTA, CDR2 FQGNSA, per germline. The CDR3 contains 14 residues. CDR3 protein: CASSPAGAGETQYF. As DNA, the CDR3 is TGTGCCAGCAGCCCCGCGGGGGCTGGGGAGACCCAGTACTTC.

V is TRBV5-8 and J is TRBJ2-7; no reliable D call. Deletions cut 0 bases from V and 3 bases from J, with 10 bases between. This CDR3 region has 14 residues. Germline V gives CDR1 SGHTS, CDR2 YDEGEE. The CDR3 loop reads CASSLGPKLYEQYV. As DNA, the CDR3 is TGTGCCAGCAGCTTGGGCCCCAAGCTCTACGAGCAGTACGTC.

This clone came up a few times. The rearrangement links TRBV19 to TRBJ1-6; TRBD1 agrees at 8 bases. CDR1 and CDR2 (germline): LNHDA, SQIVND (reference sequence). This CDR3 has 15 residues. J lost 5 bases, V lost 2 bases, and 2 bases had no gene match. The CDR3 reads CASSIPGQDNSPLHF. The CDR3 coding sequence is TGTGCCAGTAGTATACCGGGACAGGATAATTCACCCCTCCACTTT.

This rearrangement joins TRBV19 to TRBJ1-2; TRBD1 is a possible D gene (6 bases). Germline loops: CDR1 LNHDA, CDR2 SQIVND (reference sequence). The CDR3 is 15 amino acids. Trimming took off 4 bases at V and 4 bases at J, with 16 bases between the two ends. The CDR3 bases are TGTGCCAGTAGTACAACCAGGGGAATTGGCTATGGCTACACCTTC. It codes for CASSTTRGIGYGYTF.

This clone was detected once. This chain connects TRBV4-3 to TRBJ2-4, with D hard to call. V lost 1 base and J lost 7, with 11 bases in between. The CDR3 has 14 amino acids. Germline V gives CDR1 LGHNA, CDR2 YSLEER. The CDR3 DNA follows: TGCGCCAGCAGCCAAGGAGCAAGGTCGAACATTCAGTACTTC. Translating gives CASSQGARSNIQYF.

In its sample, this clone was seen once. The chain uses TRBV6-5 and TRBJ2-7, with TRBD2 as a possible D gene (5 bases). Per the germline V gene, CDR1 is MNHEY and CDR2 is SVGAGI. This CDR3 comprises 14 residues. V gave up 2 bases and J gave up 2 bases, with 10 bases separating them. The CDR3: CASSYIEGPYEQYV. DNA for the CDR3: TGTGCCAGCAGTTACATAGAGGGTCCCTACGAGCAGTACGTC.

This clone was seen just once. V usage is TRBV27 and J usage is TRBJ1-5, with 8 positions matching TRBD1. This CDR3 is 19 amino acids long. Unmatched junction bases numbered 17, after V lost 5 bases and J lost 2 bases. Germline lookup yields CDR1 MNHEY and CDR2 SMNVEV (reference sequence). The CDR3 bases are TGTGCCAGCAGTGCCTATGGCCAGGGGGCCTTTATCCGCAATCAGCCCCAGCATTTT. Its protein is CASSAYGQGAFIRNQPQHF.

V gene TRBV5-4 combines with J gene TRBJ2-7; D call uncertain. Germline CDR1 reads SGHNT; CDR2 reads YYREEE (reference sequence). V was trimmed by 4 bases and J by 3 bases, leaving 23 bases between them. This CDR3 region has 17 residues. Here the CDR3 DNA reads TGTGCCAGCAGCCAAAAGGGTTCCGCGAGCAGGCTCTACGAGCAGTACGTC. It is translated as CASSQKGSASRLYEQYV.

The V call is TRBV6-2 or TRBV6-3, the J call TRBJ1-5; 7 nucleotides agree with TRBD1. V shed 0 bases, J shed 4 bases, and the junction held 9 bases outside the gene matches. Germline CDR1 is MNHEY and CDR2 is SVGEGT. The CDR3 is made up of 17 amino acids. The CDR3 region has the DNA TGTGCCAGCAGTTACTCGAGCAGGGGACAGAGAAATCAGCCCCAGCATTTT. Encoded protein: CASSYSSRGQRNQPQHF.

The rearrangement joins TRBV7-9 to TRBJ1-1; D remains unclear. The CDR3 contains 11 residues. V was shortened by 3 bases and J by 10 bases, with 9 bases between the two germline ends. The germline gives CDR1 SEHNR, CDR2 FQNEAQ (reference sequence). The CDR3: CASSFGQRAFF. CDR3 coding DNA: TGTGCCAGCAGCTTCGGTCAGAGAGCTTTCTTT. The whole variable domain, filled in from reference TRBV7-9 and TRBJ1-1, reads DTGVSQNPRHKITKRGQNVTFRCDPISEHNRLYWYRQTLGQGPEFLTYFQNEAQLEKSRLLSDRFSAERPKGSFSTLEIQRTEQGDSAMYLCASSFGQRAFFGQGTRLTVV.

The J gene is TRBJ2-3, the V gene TRBV4-2; 13 nucleotides agree with TRBD2. This CDR3 spans 17 amino acids. Trimming cost V 4 bases and J 4 bases; bases outside gene matches: 8. The V gene's germline CDR1 is LGHNA and CDR2 YNFKEQ. CDR3 bases: TGTGCCAGCAGCCTTCGACTAGCGGGGGGTCCCGCAGATACGCAGTATTTT. Protein: CASSLRLAGGPADTQYF.

This clone has only one observation. The J gene is TRBJ1-1, the V gene TRBV6-5; no firm D call. V was shortened by 5 bases and J by 7 bases, with 14 bases between the two germline ends. The CDR3 loop spans 13 amino acids. From germline, CDR1 is MNHEY and CDR2 SVGAGI. The chain's CDR3 is CASSNYLLSEAFF. DNA for the CDR3: TGTGCCAGCAGTAACTATCTATTAAGTGAAGCTTTCTTT.

The chain recombines TRBV2 with TRBJ1-5, with 7 positions matching TRBD1. The V gene end was trimmed by 6 bases and the J gene end by 4 bases; junction bases not matched to a gene: 9. The germline CDR1 and CDR2 sequences are SNHLY and FYNNEI. This CDR3 contains 15 residues. DNA for the CDR3: TGTGCCAGCAGCGCAGACAGGGCATCGAATCAGCCCCAGCATTTT. Translation gives CASSADRASNQPQHF.

This chain links TRBV5-1 with TRBJ2-1, with D maybe TRBD1 (6 bases). Germline-derived CDR1 and CDR2 are SGHRS and YFSETQ. V lost 1 base, J lost 5 bases, and 13 bases lay in between. The CDR3 sequence is 15 residues long. DNA for the CDR3: TGCGCCAGCAGCTTGCTTGGGGGCTTGCACAATGAGCAGTTCTTC. Encoded protein: CASSLLGGLHNEQFF.

The V and J genes are TRBV10-2 and TRBJ2-7, with 11 bases identical to TRBD2. J was trimmed by 0 bases and V by 5 bases; bases with no gene match: 3. Germline V CDR1 and CDR2: WSHSY, SAAADI. This CDR3 is built from 15 residues. CDR3 sequence (DNA): TGCGCCAGCAGTCTGACTAGCGGGGCCTCCTACGAGCAGTACGTC. It is translated as CASSLTSGASYEQYV.